This TCR beta chain was observed in a study of blood T cells in healthy people across ages. General study results and limits: Higher diversity and more naive CD4+ cells were features of long-lived donors, compared to aged donors. Strong correlation linked observed beta diversity and percent naive T cells.

A second PCR, run for 7 to 11 cycles, used a sample-barcoded 5' primer plus a J-beta primer mix. Tagging of each cDNA molecule was performed by a template-switch adaptor with 12 random nucleotides. Each sample yielded at least 2.5 million CDR3-containing paired-end reads. Each CDR3 protein gets one entry after TCRdb re-called the 5' RACE reads with MiXCR. The sample includes around 500,000 distinct CDR3 sequences, 45% to 55% of them seen just once. V lost 3 bases, J lost 5 bases, and 11 bases lay in between. Germline V gene lookup returns CDR1 SEHNR and CDR2 FQNEAQ (reference sequence). CDR3 size: 14 residues. This clonotype was seen a few times. Its antigen remains unidentified.

The genes are TRBV7-9 and TRBJ1-5, with a possible D match to TRBD1 (5 bases). Sequencing was done on a sample of blood. This receptor was taken from a man older than 75 in good health. Here the CDR3 reads CASSLGDFDQPQHF. The CDR3 DNA follows: TGTGCCAGCAGCTTGGGGGATTTCGATCAGCCCCAGCATTTT.